This TCR beta chain came from a study of shared clonotypes between healthy human individuals. Trimming pared 2 bases from V and 3 bases from J, leaving 11 bases between. The germline CDR1 and CDR2 sequences are MDHEN and SYDVKM. The length of the CDR3 is 14 residues. The table came from immunoSEQ multiplex PCR; TCRdb's copy has only in-frame clones and leaves some out. This table holds about 2 million clones, just under 95% found once. The naive CD8 subset, CD45RO-negative cells positively selected for CCR7, excluded terminally differentiated effector memory CD45RA+ cells. V and J are TRBV28 and TRBJ2-7; the D is unclear. The TCR was taken from a man aged 18 to 30 in good health. The sample taken for sequencing was naive CD8+ T cells sorted from blood. The CDR3 is CASSLVGLNYEQYF. CDR3 bases: TGTGCCAGCAGTTTAGTAGGGCTCAACTACGAGCAGTACTTC.